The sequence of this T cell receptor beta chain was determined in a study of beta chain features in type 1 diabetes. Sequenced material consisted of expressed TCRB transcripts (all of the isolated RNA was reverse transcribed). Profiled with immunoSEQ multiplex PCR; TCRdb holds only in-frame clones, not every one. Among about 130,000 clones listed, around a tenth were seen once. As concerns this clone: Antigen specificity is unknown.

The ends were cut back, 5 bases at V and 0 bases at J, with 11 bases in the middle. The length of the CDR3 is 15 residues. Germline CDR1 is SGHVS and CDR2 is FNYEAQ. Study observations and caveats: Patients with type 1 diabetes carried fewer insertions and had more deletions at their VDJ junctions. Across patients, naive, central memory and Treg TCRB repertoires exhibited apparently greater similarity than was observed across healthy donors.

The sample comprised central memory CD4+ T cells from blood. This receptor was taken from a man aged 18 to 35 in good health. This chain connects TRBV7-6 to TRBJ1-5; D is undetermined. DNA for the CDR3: TGTGCCAGCAGCCAAAACAGCGGTAGCAATCAGCCCCAGCATTTT. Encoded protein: CASSQNSGSNQPQHF. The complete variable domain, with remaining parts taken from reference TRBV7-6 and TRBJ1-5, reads GAGVSQSPRYKVTKRGQDVALRCDPISGHVSLYWYRQALGQGPEFLTYFNYEAQQDKSGLPNDRFSAERPEGSISTLTIQRTEQRDSAMYRCASSQNSGSNQPQHFGDGTRLSIL.